Below, one T cell receptor (beta chain) is given with its context. This clone was seen a handful of times. The target of this receptor is not known. Base qualities are not at hand, and no much larger clone is one base apart. This record belongs to a study of metastatic and nonmetastatic thyroid tumors (dated by TCRdb to 2020 to 2021). For the study in its entirety: The researchers compared repertoires between peripheral blood samples and tumor or nodule tissue samples from patients with malignant or benign thyroid disease. Study-wide conclusions, independent of this receptor: In both blood and tumor samples, malignant tumors were reported to have significantly higher TCR beta diversity than benign nodules.

No treatment had been received by any patient before thyroid surgery. Using T-cell receptor beta sequencing, the study looked back at clinical samples from patients collected from about 2012 to 2018. Libraries were built with PCR. Sequencing was performed on an Illumina HiSeq 4000. High-throughput sequencing was used to profile the TCR beta-chain CDR3 region of every patient. The authors processed their data as follows. A classifier to discriminate distant-metastatic papillary thyroid cancer patients was built from CDR3 differences across clinicopathological groups. To measure repertoire diversity the researchers used the Shannon index, while the Morisita-Horn index served to gauge how similar the tumor and blood repertoires were. TCRdb reran the public reads through fastp at Q25 and MiXCR, keeping productive beta chains. These V and J calls are TCRdb output, not the study's own analysis. The sample table records about 24,000 clones; about 20% of these occur just once. The ten largest clones represent just over 7.5% of the sample.

The CDR3 goes from the cysteine to the phenylalanine over 15 residues. CDR3 DNA only is kept here, 45 bases in frame from base 1. The germline V gene yields SGHRS for CDR1 and YFSETQ for CDR2. V lost 7 bases and J lost 4 bases; the stretch between them is 17 bases long. The V and J segments used are TRBV5-1 and TRBJ2-2; too little of a D gene remains to name it. Material: blood. The clonotype was recovered from a female donor with papillary thyroid cancer or a benign thyroid nodule (not recorded which). Some clones in this sample may be carry-over from other donors' samples. The nucleotide sequence is TGCGCCAGCTGCTGGCACGAGGCTAGCACCGGGGAGCTGTTTTTT. Its product reads: CASCWHEASTGELFF.